This section outlines one T cell receptor (beta chain) sequence together with its context. The data were obtained in a study of blood T cell repertoires in COVID-19. TCRdb's table, derived via immunoSEQ multiplex PCR, lists solely in-frame clones and lacks some. The sample includes approximately 300,000 clones, 90% of them seen just once. The germline V gene has CDR1 LGHDT and CDR2 YNNKEL (reference sequence). This CDR3 has 13 amino acids. Deletions cut 3 bases from V and 0 bases from J, with 6 bases between. This sequence was found in a woman in her twenties or thirties with COVID-19, enrolled during active disease. Sequenced input: peripheral blood. V gene TRBV3-1 (or the pseudogene TRBV3-2) combines with J gene TRBJ2-7; TRBD1 is a possible D gene (6 bases). The DNA of the CDR3 is TGTGCCAGCAGCCAGGACAGCTCCTACGAGCAGTACTTC. This codes for CASSQDSSYEQYF.